The clone carrying this T cell receptor (beta chain) came up a few times. A single record per CDR3 protein comes from TCRdb applying MiXCR to the RT-PCR reads. The sample has about 700,000 distinct CDR3 sequences, 12% to 15% seen once; the top ten hold 3.6%. V was trimmed by 4 bases and J by 0 bases, leaving 13 bases between them. Germline CDR1 is MDHEN and CDR2 is SYDVKM. The CDR3 spans 16 residues. This TCR was recovered from a female donor in good health, serving as a healthy control. The chain employs TRBV28 and TRBJ1-3; D remains unclear. Specimen: memory CD4+ T cells from blood. The CDR3 bases are TGTGCCAGCAGTTCCTCGGGCTATAGCTCTGGAAACACCATATATTTT. Translating it yields CASSSSGYSSGNTIYF.